This T cell receptor (beta chain) stems from a study of beta chain features in type 1 diabetes. Losses at the gene ends were 5 bases for V and 3 bases for J; bases not matched to a gene: 9. This CDR3 comprises 15 residues. Germline V lookup: CDR1 SGHAT, CDR2 FQDESV (reference sequence). As every portion of the isolated RNA was reverse transcribed, the sequencing read expressed TCRB transcripts. TCRdb keeps only in-frame clones here, not all; method: immunoSEQ multiplex PCR. Among over 200,000 clones listed, about 11% were seen once. Each population that was sorted was more than 95% pure. Study results and caveats: When Type 1 diabetes patients were examined, their TCRB CDR3s proved moderately but significantly shorter in all four CD4+ subsets.

With respect to this clone: The antigen is not known.

This TCR was recovered from a man aged 25 to 40 with type 1 diabetes. The J gene is TRBJ1-2, the V gene TRBV11-1, with 7 positions matching TRBD1. Sequenced sample: naive CD4+ T cells from blood. The DNA for the CDR3 is TGTGCCAGCAGCCGCAGGGGGGCATCTGACTATGGCTACACCTTC. Translation: CASSRRGASDYGYTF.